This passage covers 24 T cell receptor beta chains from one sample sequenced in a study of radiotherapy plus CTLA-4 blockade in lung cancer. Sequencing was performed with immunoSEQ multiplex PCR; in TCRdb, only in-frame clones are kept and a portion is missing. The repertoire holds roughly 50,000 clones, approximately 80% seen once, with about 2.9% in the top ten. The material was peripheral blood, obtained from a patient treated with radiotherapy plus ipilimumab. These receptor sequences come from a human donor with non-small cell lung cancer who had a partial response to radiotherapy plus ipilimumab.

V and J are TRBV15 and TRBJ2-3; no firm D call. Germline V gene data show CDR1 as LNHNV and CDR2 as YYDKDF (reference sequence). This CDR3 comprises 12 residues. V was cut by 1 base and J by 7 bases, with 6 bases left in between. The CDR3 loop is CATSRGLNTQYF. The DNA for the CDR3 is TGTGCCACCAGCAGAGGGCTTAATACGCAGTATTTT.

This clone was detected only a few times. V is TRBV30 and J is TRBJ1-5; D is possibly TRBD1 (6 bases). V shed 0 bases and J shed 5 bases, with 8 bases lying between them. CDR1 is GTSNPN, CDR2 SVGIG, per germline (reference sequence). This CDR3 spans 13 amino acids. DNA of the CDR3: TGTGCCTGGAGTGTACAGGGAGATCAGCCCCAGCATTTT. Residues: CAWSVQGDQPQHF.

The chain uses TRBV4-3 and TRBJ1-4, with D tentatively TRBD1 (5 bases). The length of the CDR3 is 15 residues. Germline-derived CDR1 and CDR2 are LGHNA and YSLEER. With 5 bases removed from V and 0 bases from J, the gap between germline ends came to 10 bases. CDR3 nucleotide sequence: TGCGCCAGCAGCTCAAGGGGTGCAACTAATGAAAAACTGTTTTTT. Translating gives CASSSRGATNEKLFF.

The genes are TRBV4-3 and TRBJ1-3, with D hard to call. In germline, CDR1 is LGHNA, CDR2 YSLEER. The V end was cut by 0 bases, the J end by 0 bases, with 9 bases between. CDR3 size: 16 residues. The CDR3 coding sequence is TGCGCCAGCAGCCAAGACTGGGCTGTCTCTGGAAACACCATATATTTT. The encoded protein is CASSQDWAVSGNTIYF.

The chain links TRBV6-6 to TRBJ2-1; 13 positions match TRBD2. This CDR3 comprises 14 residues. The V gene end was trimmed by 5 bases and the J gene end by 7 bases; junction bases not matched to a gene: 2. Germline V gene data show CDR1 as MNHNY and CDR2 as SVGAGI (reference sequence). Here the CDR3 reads CASSRTSGGNEQFF. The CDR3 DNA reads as TGTGCCAGCAGTAGGACTAGCGGGGGTAATGAGCAGTTCTTC.

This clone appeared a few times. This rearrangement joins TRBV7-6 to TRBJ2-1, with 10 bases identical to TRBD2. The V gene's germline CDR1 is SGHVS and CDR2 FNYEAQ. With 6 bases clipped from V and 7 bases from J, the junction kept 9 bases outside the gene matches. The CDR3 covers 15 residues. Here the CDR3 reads CASSLLAGGLNEQFF. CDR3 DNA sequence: TGTGCCAGCAGTCTTTTAGCGGGGGGCCTGAATGAGCAGTTCTTC.

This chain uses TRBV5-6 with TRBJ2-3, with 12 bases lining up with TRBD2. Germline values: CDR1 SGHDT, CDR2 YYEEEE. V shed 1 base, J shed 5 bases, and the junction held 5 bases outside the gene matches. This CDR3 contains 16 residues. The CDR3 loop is CASSLPGLAGGDTQYF. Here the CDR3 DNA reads TGTGCCAGCAGCTTGCCGGGACTAGCGGGCGGAGATACGCAGTATTTT.

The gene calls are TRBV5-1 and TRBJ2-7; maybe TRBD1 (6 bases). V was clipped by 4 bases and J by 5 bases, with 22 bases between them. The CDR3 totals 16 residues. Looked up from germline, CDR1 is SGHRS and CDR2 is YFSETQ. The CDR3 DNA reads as TGCGCCAGCAGCCGCGCCCTTGGACAGTTGAACAACGAGCAGTACTTC. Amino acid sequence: CASSRALGQLNNEQYF.

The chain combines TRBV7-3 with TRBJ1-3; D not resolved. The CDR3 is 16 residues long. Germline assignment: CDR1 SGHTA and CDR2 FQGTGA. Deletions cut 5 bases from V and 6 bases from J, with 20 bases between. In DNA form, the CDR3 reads TGTGCCAGCAGCCCCCGTGTGTCTCGGAGGGAAAACACCATATATTTT. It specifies CASSPRVSRRENTIYF.

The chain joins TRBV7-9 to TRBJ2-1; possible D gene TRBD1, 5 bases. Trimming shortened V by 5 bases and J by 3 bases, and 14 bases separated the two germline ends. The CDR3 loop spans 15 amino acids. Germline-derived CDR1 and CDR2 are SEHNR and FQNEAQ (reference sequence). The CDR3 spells CASSPRTRLYNEQFF. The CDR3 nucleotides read TGTGCCAGCAGCCCCAGGACAAGGCTCTACAATGAGCAGTTCTTC. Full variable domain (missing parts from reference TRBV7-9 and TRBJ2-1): DTGVSQNPRHKITKRGQNVTFRCDPISEHNRLYWYRQTLGQGPEFLTYFQNEAQLEKSRLLSDRFSAERPKGSFSTLEIQRTEQGDSAMYLCASSPRTRLYNEQFFGPGTRLTVL.

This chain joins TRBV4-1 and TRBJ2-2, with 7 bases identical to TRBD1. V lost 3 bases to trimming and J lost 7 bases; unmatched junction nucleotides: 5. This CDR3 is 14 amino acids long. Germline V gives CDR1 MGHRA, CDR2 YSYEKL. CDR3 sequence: CASSHGTVSGELFF. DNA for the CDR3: TGCGCCAGCAGCCATGGGACAGTGAGCGGGGAGCTGTTTTTT.

The CDR3 loop is CASSEGTGGFGELFF. The DNA for the CDR3 is TGTGCCAGCAGTGAAGGGACAGGGGGCTTCGGGGAGCTGTTTTTT. V is TRBV6-1 and J is TRBJ2-2, with 11 positions matching TRBD1. With 1 base clipped from V and 7 bases from J, the junction kept 2 bases outside the gene matches. The germline CDR1 and CDR2 sequences are MNHNS and SASEGT. The CDR3 sequence is 15 residues long.

CDR3 DNA: TGTGCCAGCAGCGCCCGGACAGGGGAGAGCACTGAAGCTTTCTTT. This encodes CASSARTGESTEAFF. The rearrangement uses TRBV7-9 and TRBJ1-1; the match to TRBD1 covers 9 bases. The CDR3 is made up of 15 amino acids. Germline-derived CDR1 and CDR2 are SEHNR and FQNEAQ (reference sequence). V shed 5 bases, J shed 4 bases, and the junction held 8 bases outside the gene matches. Full variable domain (outside the CDR3, taken from reference TRBV7-9 and TRBJ1-1): DTGVSQNPRHKITKRGQNVTFRCDPISEHNRLYWYRQTLGQGPEFLTYFQNEAQLEKSRLLSDRFSAERPKGSFSTLEIQRTEQGDSAMYLCASSARTGESTEAFFGQGTRLTVV.

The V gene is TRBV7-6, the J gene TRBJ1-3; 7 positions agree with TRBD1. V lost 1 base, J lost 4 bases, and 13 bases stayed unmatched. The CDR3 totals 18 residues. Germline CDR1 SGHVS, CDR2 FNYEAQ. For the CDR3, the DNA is TGTGCCAGCAGCTTAGTGGGACAGCAGTACAACGGGGGAAACACCATATATTTT. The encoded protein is CASSLVGQQYNGGNTIYF.

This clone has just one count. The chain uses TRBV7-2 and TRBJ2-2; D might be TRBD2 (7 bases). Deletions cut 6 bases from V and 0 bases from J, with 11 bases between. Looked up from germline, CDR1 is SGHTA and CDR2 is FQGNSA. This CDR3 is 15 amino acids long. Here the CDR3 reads CASRRGGANTGELFF. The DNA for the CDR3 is TGTGCCAGCAGGAGGGGGGGGGCGAACACCGGGGAGCTGTTTTTT.

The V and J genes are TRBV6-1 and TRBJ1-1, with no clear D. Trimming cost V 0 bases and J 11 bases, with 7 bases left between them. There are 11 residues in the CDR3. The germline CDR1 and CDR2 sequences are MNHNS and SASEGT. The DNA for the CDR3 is TGTGCCAGCAGTGAAGCAGCCTACGCTTTCTTT. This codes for CASSEAAYAFF.

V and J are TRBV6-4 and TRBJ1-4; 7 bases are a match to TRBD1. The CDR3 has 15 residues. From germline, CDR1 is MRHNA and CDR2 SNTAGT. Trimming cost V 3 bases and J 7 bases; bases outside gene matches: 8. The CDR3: CASSEGGAVGEKLFF. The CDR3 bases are TGTGCCAGCAGTGAAGGGGGCGCGGTTGGTGAAAAACTGTTTTTT.

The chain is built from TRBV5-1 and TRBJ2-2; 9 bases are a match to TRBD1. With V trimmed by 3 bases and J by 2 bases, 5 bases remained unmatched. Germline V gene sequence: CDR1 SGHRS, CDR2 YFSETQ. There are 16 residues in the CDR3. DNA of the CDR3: TGCGCCAGCAGCTCGGGGACAGGGTTTAACACCGGGGAGCTGTTTTTT. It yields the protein CASSSGTGFNTGELFF. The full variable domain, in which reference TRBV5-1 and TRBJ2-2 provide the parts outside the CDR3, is KAGVTQTPRYLIKTRGQQVTLSCSPISGHRSVSWYQQTPGQGLQFLFEYFSETQRNKGNFPGRFSGRQFSNSRSEMNVSTLELGDSALYLCASSSGTGFNTGELFFGEGSRLTVL.

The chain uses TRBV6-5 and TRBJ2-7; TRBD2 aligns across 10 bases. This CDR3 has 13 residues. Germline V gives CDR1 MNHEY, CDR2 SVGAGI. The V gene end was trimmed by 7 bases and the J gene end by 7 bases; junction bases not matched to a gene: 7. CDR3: CASNVAGGEEQYF. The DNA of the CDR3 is TGTGCCAGCAACGTAGCGGGGGGAGAAGAGCAGTACTTC.

CDR3: CASRETGLGNTIYF. The CDR3 bases are TGTGCCAGTAGAGAGACAGGGCTTGGGAACACCATATATTTT. V usage is TRBV19 and J usage is TRBJ1-3; 7 nucleotides align to TRBD1. This CDR3 has 14 amino acids. Germline CDR1 LNHDA, CDR2 SQIVND (reference sequence). Trimming removed 6 bases from V and 7 bases from J; junction bases left unmatched: 9. The entire variable domain, with the rest obtained from reference TRBV19 and TRBJ1-3, is as follows: DGGITQSPKYLFRKEGQNVTLSCEQNLNHDAMYWYRQDPGQGLRLIYYSQIVNDFQKGDIAEGYSVSREKKESFPLTVTSAQKNPTAFYLCASRETGLGNTIYFGEGSWLTVV.

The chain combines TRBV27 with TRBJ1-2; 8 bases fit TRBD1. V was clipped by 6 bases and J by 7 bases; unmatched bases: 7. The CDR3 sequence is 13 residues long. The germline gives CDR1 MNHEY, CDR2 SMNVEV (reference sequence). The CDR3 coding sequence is TGTGCCAGCAGGCCAGGGGGCGTTGTTGGCTACACCTTC. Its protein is CASRPGGVVGYTF.

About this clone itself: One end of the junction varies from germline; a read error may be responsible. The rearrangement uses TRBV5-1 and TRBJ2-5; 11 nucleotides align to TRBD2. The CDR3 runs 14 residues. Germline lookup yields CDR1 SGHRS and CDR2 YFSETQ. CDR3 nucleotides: TGCGCCAGCAGCCCTCCGGGACTAGCGGACCCTCGGGACTTC. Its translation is CASSPPGLADPRDF.

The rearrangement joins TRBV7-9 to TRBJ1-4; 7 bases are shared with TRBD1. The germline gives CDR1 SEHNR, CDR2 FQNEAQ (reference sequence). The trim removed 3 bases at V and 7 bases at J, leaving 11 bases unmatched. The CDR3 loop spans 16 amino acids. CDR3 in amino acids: CASSLGKGAWSEKLFF. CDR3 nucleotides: TGTGCCAGCAGCTTGGGCAAGGGGGCGTGGAGTGAAAAACTGTTTTTT.

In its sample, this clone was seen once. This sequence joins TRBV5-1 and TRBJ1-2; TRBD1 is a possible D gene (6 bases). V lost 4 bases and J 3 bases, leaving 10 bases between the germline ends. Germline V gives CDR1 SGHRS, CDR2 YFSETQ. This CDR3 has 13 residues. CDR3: CASSPRTDYGYTF. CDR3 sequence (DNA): TGCGCCAGCAGCCCACGGACAGACTATGGCTACACCTTC.